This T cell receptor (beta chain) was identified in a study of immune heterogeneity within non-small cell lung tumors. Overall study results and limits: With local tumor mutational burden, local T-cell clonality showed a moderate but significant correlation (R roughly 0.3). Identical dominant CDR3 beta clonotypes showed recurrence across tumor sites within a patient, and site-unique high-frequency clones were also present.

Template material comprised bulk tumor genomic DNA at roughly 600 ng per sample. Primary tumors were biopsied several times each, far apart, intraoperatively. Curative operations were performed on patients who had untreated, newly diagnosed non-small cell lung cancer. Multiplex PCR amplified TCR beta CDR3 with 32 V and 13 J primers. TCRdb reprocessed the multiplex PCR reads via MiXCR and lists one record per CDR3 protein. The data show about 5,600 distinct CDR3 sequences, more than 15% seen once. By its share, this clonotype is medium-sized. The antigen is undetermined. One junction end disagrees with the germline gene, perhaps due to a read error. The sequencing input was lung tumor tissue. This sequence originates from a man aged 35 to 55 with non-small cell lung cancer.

CDR3 coding DNA: TGCAATGCTCAGACCGACAGGGACTACGAGCAGTACTTC. Translating it yields CNAQTDRDYEQYF. This chain joins TRBV20-1 and TRBJ2-7; 7 nucleotides align to TRBD1. Germline V gene lookup returns CDR1 DFQATT and CDR2 SNEGSKA (reference sequence). The CDR3 contains 13 residues.